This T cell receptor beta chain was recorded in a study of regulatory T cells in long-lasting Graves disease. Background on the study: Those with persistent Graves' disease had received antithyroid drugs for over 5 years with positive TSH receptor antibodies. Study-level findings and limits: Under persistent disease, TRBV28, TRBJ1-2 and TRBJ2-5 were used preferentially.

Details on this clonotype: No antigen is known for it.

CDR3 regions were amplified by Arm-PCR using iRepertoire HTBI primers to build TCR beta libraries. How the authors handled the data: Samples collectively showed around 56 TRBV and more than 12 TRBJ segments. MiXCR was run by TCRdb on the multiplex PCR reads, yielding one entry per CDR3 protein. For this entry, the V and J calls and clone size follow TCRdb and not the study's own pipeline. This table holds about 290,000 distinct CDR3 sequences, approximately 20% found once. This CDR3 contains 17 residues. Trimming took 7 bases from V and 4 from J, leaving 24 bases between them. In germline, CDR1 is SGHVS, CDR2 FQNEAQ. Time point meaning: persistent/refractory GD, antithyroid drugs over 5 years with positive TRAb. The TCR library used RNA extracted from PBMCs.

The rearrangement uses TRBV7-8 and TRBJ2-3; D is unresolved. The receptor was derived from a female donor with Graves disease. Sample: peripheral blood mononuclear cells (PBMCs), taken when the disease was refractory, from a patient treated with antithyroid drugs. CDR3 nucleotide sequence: TGTGCCAGCACCACTCCCCCTCTCCACCTGGTTCCAGATACGCAGTATTTT. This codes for CASTTPPLHLVPDTQYF.